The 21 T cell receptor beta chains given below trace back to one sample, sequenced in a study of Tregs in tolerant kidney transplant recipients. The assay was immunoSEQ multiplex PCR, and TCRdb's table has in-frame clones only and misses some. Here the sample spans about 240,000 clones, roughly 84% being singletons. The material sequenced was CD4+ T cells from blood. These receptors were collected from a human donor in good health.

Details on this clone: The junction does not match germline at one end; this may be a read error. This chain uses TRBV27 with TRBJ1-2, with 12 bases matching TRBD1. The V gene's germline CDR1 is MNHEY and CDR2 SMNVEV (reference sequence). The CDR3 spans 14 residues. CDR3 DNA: TGTGCCAGCAGTTTAGGGACAGGGGGCTATGGCTGCACCTTC. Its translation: CASSLGTGGYGCTF.

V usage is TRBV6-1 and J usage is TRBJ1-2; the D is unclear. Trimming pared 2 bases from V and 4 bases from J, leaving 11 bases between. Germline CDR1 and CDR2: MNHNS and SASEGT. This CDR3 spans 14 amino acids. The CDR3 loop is CASSELQPSYGYTF. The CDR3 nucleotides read TGTGCCAGCAGTGAACTCCAGCCCTCCTATGGCTACACCTTC.

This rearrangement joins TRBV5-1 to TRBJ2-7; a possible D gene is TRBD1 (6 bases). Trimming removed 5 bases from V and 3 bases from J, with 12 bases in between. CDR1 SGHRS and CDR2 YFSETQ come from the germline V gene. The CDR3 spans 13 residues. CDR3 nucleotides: TGCGCCAGCAGACTACAGGGTTACTACGAGCAGTACTTC. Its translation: CASRLQGYYEQYF.

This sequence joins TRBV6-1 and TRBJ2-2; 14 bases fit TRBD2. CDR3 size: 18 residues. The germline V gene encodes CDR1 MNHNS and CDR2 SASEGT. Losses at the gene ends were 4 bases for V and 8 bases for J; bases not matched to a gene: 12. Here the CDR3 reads CASSGKGLAGVRPGELFF. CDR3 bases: TGTGCCAGCAGTGGAAAGGGACTAGCGGGAGTTCGCCCGGGGGAGCTGTTTTTT.

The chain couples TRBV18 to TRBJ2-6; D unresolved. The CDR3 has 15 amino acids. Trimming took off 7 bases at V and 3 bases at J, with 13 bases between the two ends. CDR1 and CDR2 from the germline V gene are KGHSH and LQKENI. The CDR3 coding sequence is TGTGCCAGCTACAACTTCCGAGATGGGGCCAACGTCCTGACTTTC. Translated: CASYNFRDGANVLTF.

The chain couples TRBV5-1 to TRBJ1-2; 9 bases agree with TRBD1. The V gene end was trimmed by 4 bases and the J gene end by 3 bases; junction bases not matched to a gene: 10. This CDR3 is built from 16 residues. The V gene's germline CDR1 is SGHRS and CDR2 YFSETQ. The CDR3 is CASSQSRDREDYGYTF. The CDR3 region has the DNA TGCGCCAGCAGCCAGTCCCGGGACAGGGAAGACTATGGCTACACCTTC.

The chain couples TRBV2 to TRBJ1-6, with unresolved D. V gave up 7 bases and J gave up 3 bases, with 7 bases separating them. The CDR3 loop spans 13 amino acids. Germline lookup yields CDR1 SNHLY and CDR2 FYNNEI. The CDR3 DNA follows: TGTGCCAGCACCGGGGACTATAATTCACCCCTCCACTTT. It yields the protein CASTGDYNSPLHF.

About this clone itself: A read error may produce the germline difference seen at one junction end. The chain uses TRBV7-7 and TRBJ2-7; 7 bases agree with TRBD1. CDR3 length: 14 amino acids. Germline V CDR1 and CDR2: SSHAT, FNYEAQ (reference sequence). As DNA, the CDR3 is TGTGCTAGCAGCTCCGGGACAGTCTCCTACGAGCAGTACTTC. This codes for CASSSGTVSYEQYF.

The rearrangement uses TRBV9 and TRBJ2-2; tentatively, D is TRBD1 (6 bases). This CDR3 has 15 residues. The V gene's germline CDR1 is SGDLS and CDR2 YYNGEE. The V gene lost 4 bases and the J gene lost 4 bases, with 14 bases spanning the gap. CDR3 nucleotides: TGTGCCAGCAGCCCCAGGGGCACAATCACCGGGGAGCTGTTTTTT. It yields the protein CASSPRGTITGELFF.

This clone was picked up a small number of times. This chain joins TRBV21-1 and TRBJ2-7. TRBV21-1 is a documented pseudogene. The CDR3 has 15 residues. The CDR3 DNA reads TGTGCCAGCAGCACCCAATACGGCGATGGGGGCGAGCAGTACTTC. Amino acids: CASSTQYGDGGEQYF.

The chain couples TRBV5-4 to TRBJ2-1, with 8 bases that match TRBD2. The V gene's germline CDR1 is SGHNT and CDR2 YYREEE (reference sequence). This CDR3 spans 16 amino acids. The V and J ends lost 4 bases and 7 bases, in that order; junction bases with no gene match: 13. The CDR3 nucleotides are TGTGCCAGCAGCGCCGAGCGGAGCGGGAGTAGGAATGAGCAGTTCTTC. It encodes CASSAERSGSRNEQFF.

The CDR3 sequence is CASSLAGQPQETQYF. CDR3 nucleotides: TGTGCCAGCAGCTTGGCCGGACAGCCACAAGAGACCCAGTACTTC. V usage is TRBV5-5 and J usage is TRBJ2-5; TRBD1 might be the D (6 bases). V lost 0 bases to trimming and J lost 2 bases, with 11 bases between them. Germline lookup yields CDR1 SGHKS and CDR2 YYEKEE (reference sequence). This CDR3 spans 15 amino acids.

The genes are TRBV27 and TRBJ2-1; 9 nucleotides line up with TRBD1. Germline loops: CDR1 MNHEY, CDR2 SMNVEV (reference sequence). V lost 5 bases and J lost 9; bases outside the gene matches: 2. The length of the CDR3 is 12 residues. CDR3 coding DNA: TGTGCCAGCAGTCGGACAGGGGTTGAGCAGTTCTTC. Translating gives CASSRTGVEQFF.

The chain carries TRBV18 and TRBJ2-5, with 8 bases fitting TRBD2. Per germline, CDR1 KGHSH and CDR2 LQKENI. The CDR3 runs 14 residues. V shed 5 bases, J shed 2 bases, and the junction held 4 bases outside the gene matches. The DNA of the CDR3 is TGTGCCAGCTCAGAGGGACTAGGGCAAGAGACCCAGTACTTC. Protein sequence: CASSEGLGQETQYF.

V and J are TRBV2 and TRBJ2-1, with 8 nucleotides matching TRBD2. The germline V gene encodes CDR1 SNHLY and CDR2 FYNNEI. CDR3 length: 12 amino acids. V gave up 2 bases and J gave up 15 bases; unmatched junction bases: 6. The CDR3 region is CASSESSGSPFF. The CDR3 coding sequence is TGTGCCAGCAGTGAATCGAGCGGGAGTCCGTTCTTC. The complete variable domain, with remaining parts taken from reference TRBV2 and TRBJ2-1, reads EPEVTQTPSHQVTQMGQEVILRCVPISNHLYFYWYRQILGQKVEFLVSFYNNEISEKSEIFDDQFSVERPDGSNFTLKIRSTKLEDSAMYFCASSESSGSPFFGPGTRLTVL.

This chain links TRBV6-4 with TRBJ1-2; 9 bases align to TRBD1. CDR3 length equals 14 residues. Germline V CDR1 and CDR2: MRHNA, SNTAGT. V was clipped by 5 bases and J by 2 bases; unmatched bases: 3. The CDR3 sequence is CASSQGQGNYGYTF. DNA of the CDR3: TGTGCCAGCAGTCAAGGACAGGGGAACTATGGCTACACCTTC.

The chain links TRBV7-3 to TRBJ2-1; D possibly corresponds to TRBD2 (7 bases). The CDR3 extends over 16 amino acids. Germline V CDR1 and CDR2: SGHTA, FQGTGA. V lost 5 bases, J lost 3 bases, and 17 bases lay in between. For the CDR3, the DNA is TGTGCCAGCAGCCCCCGAGGGGGGGAGGGCTACAATGAGCAGTTCTTC. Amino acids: CASSPRGGEGYNEQFF.

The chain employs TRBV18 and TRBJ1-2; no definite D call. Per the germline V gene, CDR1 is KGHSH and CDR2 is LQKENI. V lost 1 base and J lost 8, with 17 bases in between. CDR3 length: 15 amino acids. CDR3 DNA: TGTGCCAGCTCACCACTAGCGGGGAGGTTAGAAGGCTACACCTTC. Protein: CASSPLAGRLEGYTF.

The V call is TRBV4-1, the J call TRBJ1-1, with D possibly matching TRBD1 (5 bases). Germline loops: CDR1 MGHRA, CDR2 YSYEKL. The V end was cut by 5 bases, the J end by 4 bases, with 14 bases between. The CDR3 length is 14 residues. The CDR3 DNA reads TGCGCCAGCAGCACTTGGGGGACGGTCACTGAAGCTTTCTTT. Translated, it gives CASSTWGTVTEAFF.

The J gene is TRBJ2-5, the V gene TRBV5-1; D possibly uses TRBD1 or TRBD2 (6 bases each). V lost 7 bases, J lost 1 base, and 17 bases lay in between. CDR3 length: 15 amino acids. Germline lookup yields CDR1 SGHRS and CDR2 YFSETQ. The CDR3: CASYSRGTSQETQYF. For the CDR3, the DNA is TGCGCCAGCTACTCCCGGGGGACATCCCAAGAGACCCAGTACTTC.

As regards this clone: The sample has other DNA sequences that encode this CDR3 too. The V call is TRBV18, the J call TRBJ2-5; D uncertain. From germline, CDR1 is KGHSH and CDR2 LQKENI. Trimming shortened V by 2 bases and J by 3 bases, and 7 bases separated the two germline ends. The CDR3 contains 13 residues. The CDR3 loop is CASSPGHKETQYF. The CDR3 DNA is TGTGCCAGCTCACCAGGCCACAAAGAGACCCAGTACTTC.